This T cell receptor (beta chain) stems from a study of blood T cells in healthy people across ages. A single count supports this clonotype. Its target is unknown. An end of the junction differs from the germline gene, which may be a read error. Peripheral blood samples of 7.5 to 10 milliliters were drawn from each donor. Findings of the study overall: Naive and antigen-experienced cells were not separated, limiting conclusive comparison.

CDR3 length equals 14 residues. The germline gives CDR1 MNHEY, CDR2 SVGAGI. A second about 7 to 11 cycle PCR used barcoded and J-beta primers. TCRdb processed the 5' RACE reads anew with MiXCR; each CDR3 protein has one entry. This sample has around 1.7 million distinct CDR3 sequences, with approximately 28% found just once. The gene calls are TRBV6-5 and TRBJ2-2; a possible D gene is TRBD2 (6 bases). The source of this sequence is a young woman in good health. The sequenced sample was blood. CDR3 nucleotide sequence: TGTGCCGGCAGTCCCAGGACTAACCTGAGGGAGCTGTTTTTT. Protein: CAGSPRTNLRELFF.